The entry that follows covers one T cell receptor (beta chain) sequence. The antigen is unknown. The data were taken from a study of T-cell memory formation after mild COVID-19. Study information: TCR clusters mostly belonged to single donors.

Germline V CDR1 and CDR2: SGHVS, FNYEAQ. This CDR3 contains 15 residues. Trimming took 4 bases from V and 7 from J; bases not matched to a gene: 7. Study-wide results and limits: There were some responding clones in pre-infection memory, which suggested that cross-reactive memory had joined.

A 5'RACE reaction primed in the constant segment made cDNA libraries of TCR alpha and TCR beta, and these carried sample barcodes and UMIs. TCRdb re-derived calls from the 5' RACE reads in MiXCR, one entry per CDR3 protein. The sample consists of about 560,000 distinct CDR3 sequences, 15% to 20% of them appearing once. The clonotype was recovered from an adult woman who had mild COVID-19 (a few samples of this study predate the infection). Cell type and time point are not known. The chain carries TRBV7-6 and TRBJ1-5; 10 nucleotides align to TRBD1. Material for sequencing was PBMCs or a T cell subset sorted from them (not recorded which). The CDR3 DNA is TGTGCCAGCAGCTCGACAGGGGGCAGGGGACAGCCCCAGCATTTT. It encodes CASSSTGGRGQPQHF.